This TCR beta chain was captured in a study of CD8+CD57+ T cells in acquired aplastic anemia. Genomic DNA templated the TCR beta VDJ and CDR3 profiling. TCRdb processed the reads anew with MiXCR; each CDR3 protein has one entry. The sample includes 270,000 or so distinct CDR3 sequences, less than 85% of them seen just once. Concerning this clonotype itself: Its antigen is unidentified. The junction shows a germline mismatch at one end, possibly a read error.

General study findings and limits: Significance was not reached for CD8+ Simpson's diversity between patients and controls. The study identified roughly 31 CD8+ CDR3 sequences shared by patients and controls.

For sequencing, patients were chosen who had shown expansion of CD8+CD57+ cells by flow cytometry. The cohort consisted entirely of patients having severe acquired aplastic anemia. Per the germline V gene, CDR1 is LNHNV and CDR2 is YYDKDF (reference sequence). The CDR3 loop spans 13 amino acids. Source material: sorted CD4+, CD8+, or CD8+CD57+ T cells (not recorded which) from PBMCs. This chain joins TRBV15 and TRBJ2-7; no clear D. The clonotype comes from a human donor with aplastic anemia. The CDR3 spells CASSQVPGDEQYF. The CDR3 region has the DNA TGTGCCAGCAGCCAAGTTCCGGGCGACGAGCAGTACTTC.